These 8 T cell receptor beta chains were all obtained from the same sample, sequenced in a study of T cells in Graves' hyperthyroidism and ophthalmopathy. TCR beta CDR3 sequences were amplified from RNA transcripts. The primer set for the first-round RT-PCR of the TCR CDR3 was HTBI. A single record per CDR3 protein comes from TCRdb applying MiXCR to the multiplex PCR reads. The sample lists approximately 520,000 distinct CDR3 sequences; 20% were seen once. Sequencing was performed on blood. The receptors stem from a young man with Graves' hyperthyroidism.

The chain is built from TRBV14 and TRBJ1-2; D unclear. The CDR3 totals 11 residues. V lost 2 bases, J lost 7 bases, and 5 bases lay in between. Germline V gene lookup returns CDR1 SGHDN and CDR2 FVKESK. The CDR3: CASSQYSGYTF. The CDR3 DNA is TGTGCCAGCAGCCAATACAGTGGCTACACCTTC. Variable domain in full (rest from reference TRBV14 and TRBJ1-2): EAGVTQFPSHSVIEKGQTVTLRCDPISGHDNLYWYRRVMGKEIKFLLHFVKESKQDESGMPNNRFLAERTGGTYSTLKVQPAELEDSGVYFCASSQYSGYTFGSGTRLTVV.

This clonotype was seen many times. The chain carries TRBV6-1 and TRBJ1-1, with 12 bases identical to TRBD1. CDR1 MNHNS and CDR2 SASEGT come from the germline V gene. This CDR3 has 13 amino acids. With 5 bases clipped from V and 11 bases from J, the junction kept 6 bases outside the gene matches. CDR3 sequence reads: CASSPGQGAGAFF. As DNA, the CDR3 is TGTGCCAGCAGTCCGGGACAGGGGGCAGGGGCTTTCTTT.

This clonotype showed up many times. The V gene is TRBV4-1, the J gene TRBJ1-1; D might be TRBD1 (5 bases). Germline loops: CDR1 MGHRA, CDR2 YSYEKL. This CDR3 comprises 17 residues. V lost 2 bases, J lost 1 base, and 17 bases lay in between. The CDR3 spells CASSQSRGVTPNTEAFF. The CDR3 DNA reads as TGCGCCAGCAGCCAAAGTCGGGGGGTAACACCGAACACTGAAGCTTTCTTT.

This chain connects TRBV11-2 to TRBJ2-7; 7 nucleotides align to TRBD1. The CDR3 sequence is 13 residues long. Germline CDR1 SGHAT, CDR2 FQNNGV. Germline trimming cut 5 bases from V and 9 bases from J; bases unmatched to any gene: 10. CDR3 region: CASSPDREGAQYF. In DNA, the CDR3 is TGTGCCAGCAGCCCCGACAGGGAAGGAGCGCAGTACTTC.

This clonotype was seen at least ten times. The gene calls are TRBV5-4 and TRBJ2-5, with D perhaps being TRBD1 or TRBD2 (5 bases each). CDR1 and CDR2 from the germline V gene are SGHNT and YYREEE (reference sequence). Trimming cost V 0 bases and J 4 bases, with 16 bases left between them. The CDR3 runs 16 residues. The CDR3, as DNA: TGTGCCAGCAGCTTGGTTGGCCCGGCAGGGAGAGAGACCCAGTACTTC. Translation gives CASSLVGPAGRETQYF.

The sample holds many counts of this clonotype. The chain is built from TRBV2 and TRBJ1-2, with D hard to call. The V end was cut by 2 bases, the J end by 3 bases, with 10 bases between. The germline CDR1 and CDR2 sequences are SNHLY and FYNNEI. This CDR3 contains 14 residues. The CDR3 is CASSERPTDYGYTF. The CDR3 DNA sequence: TGTGCCAGCAGTGAAAGGCCCACGGACTATGGCTACACCTTC.

The genes are TRBV28 and TRBJ2-4, with unresolved D. The V end lost 5 bases, the J end lost 3 bases, and 14 bases lay between the germline ends. The CDR3 extends over 15 amino acids. Germline CDR1 MDHEN, CDR2 SYDVKM. The CDR3 is CASSHGTLGKNIQYF. CDR3 DNA: TGTGCCAGCAGTCACGGCACTTTGGGCAAAAACATTCAGTACTTC.

The V and J genes are TRBV27 and TRBJ1-2; D perhaps matches TRBD1 (6 bases). V was pared by 3 bases and J by 13 bases, with 9 bases between. This CDR3 has 10 residues. The germline V gene encodes CDR1 MNHEY and CDR2 SMNVEV (reference sequence). The CDR3 sequence is CASSLDSCTF. The CDR3 region has the DNA TGTGCCAGCAGTTTGGACAGCTGCACCTTC.